This is a list of T cell receptor beta chains from one sample in a study of vaccination and CD4 T cells after COVID-19. TCRdb recomputed calls from the PCR reads with MiXCR, one row per CDR3 protein. Of roughly 18,000 distinct CDR3 sequences listed, over 45% were seen once; the top ten hold roughly 15%. No antigen has been assigned to these receptors. Specimen: CD4+ T cells from blood, cultured in vitro, collected before SARS-CoV-2 vaccination. Receptors were obtained from a human donor who had recovered from COVID-19. The CDR3 runs from the conserved cysteine through the conserved F or W. Fields, in order: V gene, clone size, J gene, D gene, CDR3 protein, CDR3 DNA. The D gene is left open where the match is weak. Some rows have no size entry. The others give once, few or many, or a class for an expanded clone.

>TRBV5-6|-|TRBJ1-1|-
CASSMGQLQGGGISGAFF
TGTGCCAGCAGCATGGGCCAATTACAGGGAGGCGGGATCTCTGGAGCTTTCTTT
>TRBV7-9|-|TRBJ1-6|-
CASSFGGLGNSPLHF
TGTGCCAGCAGCTTCGGGGGTTTAGGGAATTCACCCCTCCACTTT
>TRBV19|once|TRBJ1-1|-
CASSIRMNTEAFF
TGTGCCAGTAGTATTCGCATGAACACTGAAGCTTTCTTT
>TRBV27|few|TRBJ2-2|-
CASRGGSNTGELFF
TGTGCCAGCAGGGGAGGATCGAACACCGGGGAGCTGTTTTTT
>TRBV4-2|-|TRBJ1-1|TRBD1
CASSRETGSNTEAFF
TGTGCCAGCAGCCGAGAGACAGGGTCCAACACTGAAGCTTTCTTT
>TRBV20-1|few|TRBJ2-5|TRBD1
CSARTGGSSETQYF
TGCAGTGCTAGGACAGGGGGAAGTTCAGAGACCCAGTACTTC
>TRBV19|-|TRBJ2-1|TRBD2
CATEGIAGYNEQFF
TGTGCCACGGAGGGGATAGCGGGGTACAATGAGCAGTTCTTC
>TRBV11-2|-|TRBJ1-2|-
CASSLGEGAYGYTF
TGTGCCAGCAGCCTGGGGGAGGGAGCCTATGGCTACACCTTC
>TRBV20-1|-|TRBJ2-3|-
CSASSGPTDTQYF
TGCAGTGCTAGTTCCGGGCCCACAGATACGCAGTATTTT
>TRBV6-1|-|TRBJ2-1|-
CASRQDPTGNEQFF
TGTGCCAGCAGGCAGGACCCGACGGGCAATGAGCAGTTCTTC
>TRBV6-1|-|TRBJ1-2|TRBD1
CASSLGQVEGYTF
TGTGCCAGCTCCCTCGGACAGGTGGAAGGCTACACCTTC
>TRBV28|-|TRBJ1-5|-
CASSGGNQPQHF
TGTGCCAGCAGCGGGGGGAACCAGCCCCAGCATTTT
>TRBV7-8|-|TRBJ1-5|-
CASSNGGYQPQHF
TGTGCCAGCAGCAATGGGGGGTATCAGCCCCAGCATTTT
>TRBV28|few|TRBJ1-1|-
CASRRPPRNTEAFF
TGTGCCAGCAGGCGACCCCCCCGCAACACTGAAGCTTTCTTT
>TRBV6-1|-|TRBJ1-5|-
CASSDWEGLGSQPQHF
TGTGCCAGCAGTGATTGGGAGGGCCTCGGTTCCCAGCCCCAGCATTTT
>TRBV4-2|-|TRBJ1-5|-
CASSQDWGGASNQPQHF
TGTGCCAGCAGCCAAGATTGGGGGGGCGCGAGCAATCAGCCCCAGCATTTT
>TRBV27|few|TRBJ1-5|TRBD1
CASSTQTGGQPQHF
TGTGCCAGCAGTACGCAGACAGGGGGTCAGCCCCAGCATTTT
>TRBV6-1|few|TRBJ1-2|TRBD1
CASTKDRVHYGYTF
TGTGCCAGCACCAAGGACAGGGTTCACTATGGCTACACCTTC
>TRBV6-4|-|TRBJ1-2|TRBD1
CASSEEDRPYGYTF
TGTGCCAGCAGTGAAGAGGACAGGCCTTATGGCTACACCTTC
>TRBV30|-|TRBJ1-5|-
CAWSIGGRGWNQPQHF
TGTGCCTGGAGTATTGGGGGGAGAGGGTGGAATCAGCCCCAGCATTTT
>TRBV7-6|few|TRBJ1-1|-
CASSLGQGNTEAFF
TGTGCCAGCAGCTTAGGGCAGGGGAACACTGAAGCTTTCTTT
>TRBV5-6|-|TRBJ2-7|-
CASSPGLHSSYEQYF
TGTGCCAGCAGCCCGGGACTCCATAGCTCCTACGAGCAGTACTTC
>TRBV28|few|TRBJ1-1|-
CASRLITKNTEAFF
TGTGCCAGCAGGCTCATTACCAAGAACACTGAAGCTTTCTTT
>TRBV6-1|-|TRBJ1-2|TRBD1
CASSGTGGNYGYTF
TGTGCCAGCAGCGGGACAGGGGGTAACTATGGCTACACCTTC
>TRBV6-2/TRBV6-3|once|TRBJ2-7|-
CASSYSISLSSYEQYF
TGTGCCAGCAGTTACTCAATAAGTTTAAGCTCCTACGAGCAGTACTTC
>TRBV6-5|few|TRBJ1-3|-
CASSYSEGGGNTIYF
TGTGCCAGCAGTTACTCCGAGGGGGGGGGAAACACCATATATTTT
>TRBV7-2|-|TRBJ2-7|TRBD2
CASSPAGGGYEQYF
TGTGCCAGCAGCCCGGCGGGGGGCGGATACGAGCAGTACTTC
>TRBV7-2|few|TRBJ2-7|TRBD1
CASSSNPRTGSAEQYF
TGTGCCAGCAGCTCCAACCCTCGGACAGGGAGCGCCGAGCAGTACTTC
>TRBV19|-|TRBJ2-6|-
CASSMRLPGTTGANVLTF
TGTGCCAGTAGTATGCGTTTGCCAGGGACCACTGGGGCCAACGTCCTGACTTTC
>TRBV6-5|few|TRBJ2-7|-
CASSYPAASPPYEQYF
TGTGCCAGCAGTTATCCTGCCGCTAGTCCCCCCTACGAGCAGTACTTC
>TRBV20-1|-|TRBJ1-5|-
CSVWTADSNQPQHF
TGCAGTGTTTGGACAGCCGATAGCAATCAGCCCCAGCATTTT
>TRBV20-1|-|TRBJ1-2|-
CSASVEGGYGYTF
TGCAGTGCTAGTGTGGAGGGAGGCTATGGCTACACCTTC
>TRBV20-1|-|TRBJ2-7|-
CSARPFRPALHEQYF
TGCAGTGCTAGGCCGTTTCGGCCAGCACTTCACGAGCAGTACTTC
>TRBV7-2|-|TRBJ2-7|-
CASTDPGTLGYEQYF
TGTGCCAGCACCGATCCCGGGACACTGGGCTACGAGCAGTACTTC
>TRBV20-1|few|TRBJ2-7|-
CSAREGLVSYEQYF
TGCAGTGCTAGAGAGGGCCTTGTCTCCTACGAGCAGTACTTC
>TRBV20-1|-|TRBJ1-4|TRBD1
CSARAQDRGNEKLFF
TGCAGTGCTAGGGCCCAGGACAGGGGGAATGAAAAACTGTTTTTT
>TRBV4-3|-|TRBJ2-4|-
CASSQDPSGIDIQYF
TGCGCCAGCAGCCAAGACCCGTCAGGGATCGACATTCAGTACTTC
>TRBV5-6|-|TRBJ1-5|TRBD1
CASSSHRGTGDVNQPQHF
TGTGCCAGCAGCTCTCACCGGGGGACAGGGGACGTCAACCAGCCCCAGCATTTT
>TRBV19|few|TRBJ2-5|-
CASSIQGLQETQYF
TGTGCCAGTAGTATTCAGGGACTCCAAGAGACCCAGTACTTC
>TRBV7-2|-|TRBJ1-6|-
CASSKSSYNSPLHF
TGTGCCAGCAGCAAGAGCTCCTATAATTCACCCCTCCACTTT
>TRBV29-1|-|TRBJ1-2|-
CSVEAAGGYTF
TGCAGCGTTGAAGCGGCCGGGGGCTACACCTTC
>TRBV28|-|TRBJ1-1|TRBD1
CASSKRTGGLGTEAFF
TGTGCCAGCAGTAAAAGGACAGGGGGTCTTGGAACTGAAGCTTTCTTT
>TRBV20-1|-|TRBJ2-7|-
CSARGTTRRPYEQYF
TGCAGTGCTAGAGGGACCACCCGACGACCCTACGAGCAGTACTTC
>TRBV30|-|TRBJ1-5|TRBD1
CAWSAQGTRHF
TGTGCCTGGAGTGCACAGGGGACTAGGCATTTT
>TRBV7-9|few|TRBJ1-6|-
CASSLPQEMNSPLHF
TGTGCCAGCAGCTTACCACAGGAAATGAATTCACCCCTCCACTTT